The T cell receptor (beta chain) under discussion was sequenced for a study of shared clonotypes between healthy human individuals. The overall study: The plates for each donor numbered three CD4 naive, three CD4 memory, two CD8 naive and one CD8 memory. Study-wide results and caveats: Between a handful of donors, naive CD4 clonotypes were shared at a level of about 5%.

V dropped 1 base and J dropped 4 bases, with 10 bases sitting between them. CDR1 and CDR2 from the germline V gene are MNHNS and SASEGT. This CDR3 contains 14 residues. Profiled with immunoSEQ multiplex PCR; TCRdb holds only in-frame clones, not every one. This sample yields about 1 million clones, of which around 78% are seen a single time; approximately 0.5% belongs to the top ten. Concerning this clone: The antigen is undetermined.

The investigators split CD4+ cells into a CD45RA+ naive subset and a CD45RA-negative memory subset. The material sequenced was memory CD4+ T cells from PBMCs. Subset meaning: CD45RA-negative fraction. The chain is built from TRBV6-1 and TRBJ1-1; TRBD1 might be the D (5 bases). The source of this sequence is a man aged 18 to 30 in good health. Some clones in this sample may be carry-over from other donors' samples. CDR3 DNA: TGTGCCAGCAGTGAAGTCAGGGCTGGCACTGAAGCTTTCTTT. Its translation: CASSEVRAGTEAFF.